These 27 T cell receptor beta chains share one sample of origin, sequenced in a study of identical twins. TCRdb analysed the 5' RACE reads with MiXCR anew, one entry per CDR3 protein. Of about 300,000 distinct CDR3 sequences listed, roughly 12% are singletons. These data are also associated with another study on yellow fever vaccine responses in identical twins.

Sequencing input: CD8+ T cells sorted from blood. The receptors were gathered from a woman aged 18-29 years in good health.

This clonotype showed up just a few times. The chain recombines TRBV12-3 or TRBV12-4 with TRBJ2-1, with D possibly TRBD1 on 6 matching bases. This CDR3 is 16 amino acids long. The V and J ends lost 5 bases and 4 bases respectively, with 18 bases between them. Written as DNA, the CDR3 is TGTGCCAGCAGTCTACAGGGACCAGAACCGTACAATGAGCAGTTCTTC. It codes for CASSLQGPEPYNEQFF.

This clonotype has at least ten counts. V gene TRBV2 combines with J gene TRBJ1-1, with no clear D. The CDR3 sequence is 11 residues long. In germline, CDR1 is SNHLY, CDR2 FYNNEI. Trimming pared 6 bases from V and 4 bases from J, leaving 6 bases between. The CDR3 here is CASSPPTEAFF. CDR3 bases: TGTGCCAGCAGCCCACCCACTGAAGCTTTCTTT.

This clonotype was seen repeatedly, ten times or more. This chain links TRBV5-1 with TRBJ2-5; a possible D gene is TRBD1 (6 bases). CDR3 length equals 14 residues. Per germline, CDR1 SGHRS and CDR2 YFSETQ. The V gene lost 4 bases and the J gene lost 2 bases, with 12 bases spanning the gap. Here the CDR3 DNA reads TGCGCCAGCAGCAGAGCGACAGGACAAGAGACCCAGTACTTC. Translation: CASSRATGQETQYF.

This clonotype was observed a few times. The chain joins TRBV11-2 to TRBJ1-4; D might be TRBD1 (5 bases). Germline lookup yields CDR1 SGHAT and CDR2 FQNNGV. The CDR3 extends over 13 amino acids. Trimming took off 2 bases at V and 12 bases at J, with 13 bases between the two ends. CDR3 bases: TGTGCCAGCAGCTTATCCCGGGGAGGGGAACTGTTTTTT. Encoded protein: CASSLSRGGELFF.

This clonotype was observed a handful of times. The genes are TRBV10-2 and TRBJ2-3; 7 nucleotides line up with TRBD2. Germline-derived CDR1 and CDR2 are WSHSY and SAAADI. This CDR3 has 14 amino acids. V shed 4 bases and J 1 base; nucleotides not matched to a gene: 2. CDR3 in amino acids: CASSGTRGTDTQYF. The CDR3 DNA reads TGCGCCAGCAGTGGGACTAGGGGCACAGATACGCAGTATTTT.

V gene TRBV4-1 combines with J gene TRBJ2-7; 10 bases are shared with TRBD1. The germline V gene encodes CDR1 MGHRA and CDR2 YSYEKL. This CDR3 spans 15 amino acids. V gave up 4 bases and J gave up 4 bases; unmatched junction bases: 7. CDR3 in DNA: TGCGCCAGCAGCCGAGCCGGGACAGGGGATTACGAGCAGTACTTC. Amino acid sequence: CASSRAGTGDYEQYF.

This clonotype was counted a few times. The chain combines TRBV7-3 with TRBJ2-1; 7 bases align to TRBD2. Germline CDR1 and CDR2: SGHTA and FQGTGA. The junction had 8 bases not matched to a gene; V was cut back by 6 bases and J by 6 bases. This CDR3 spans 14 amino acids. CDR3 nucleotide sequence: TGTGCCAGCAGGTGGCTAGCGGACCCCAATGAGCAGTTCTTC. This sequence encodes CASRWLADPNEQFF.

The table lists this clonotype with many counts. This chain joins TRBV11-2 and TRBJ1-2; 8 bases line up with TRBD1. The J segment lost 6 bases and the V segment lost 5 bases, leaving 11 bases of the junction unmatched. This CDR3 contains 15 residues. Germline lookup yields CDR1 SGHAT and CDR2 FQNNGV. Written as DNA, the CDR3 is TGTGCCAGCAGCCTGGGACAGGTCGGGCCCAATGGCTACACCTTC. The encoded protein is CASSLGQVGPNGYTF.

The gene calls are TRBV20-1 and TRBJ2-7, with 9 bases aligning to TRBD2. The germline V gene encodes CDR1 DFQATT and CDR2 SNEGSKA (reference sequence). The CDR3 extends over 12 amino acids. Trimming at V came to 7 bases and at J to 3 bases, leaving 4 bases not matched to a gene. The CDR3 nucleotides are TGCAGTGTAAGGACTAGCGACTACGAGCAGTACTTC. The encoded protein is CSVRTSDYEQYF.

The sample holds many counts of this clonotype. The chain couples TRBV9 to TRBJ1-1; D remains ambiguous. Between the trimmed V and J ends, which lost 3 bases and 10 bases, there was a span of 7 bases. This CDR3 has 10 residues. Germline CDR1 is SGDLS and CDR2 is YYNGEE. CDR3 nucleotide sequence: TGTGCCAGCAGCGACGACCCAGCTTTCTTT. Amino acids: CASSDDPAFF.

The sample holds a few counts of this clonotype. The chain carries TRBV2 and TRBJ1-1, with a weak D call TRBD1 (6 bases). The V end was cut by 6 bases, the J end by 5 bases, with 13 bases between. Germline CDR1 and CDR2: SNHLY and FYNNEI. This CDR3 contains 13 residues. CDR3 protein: CASRQGIETEAFF. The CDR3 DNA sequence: TGTGCCAGCAGACAGGGTATAGAAACTGAAGCTTTCTTT. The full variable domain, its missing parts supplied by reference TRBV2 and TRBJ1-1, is EPEVTQTPSHQVTQMGQEVILRCVPISNHLYFYWYRQILGQKVEFLVSFYNNEISEKSEIFDDQFSVERPDGSNFTLKIRSTKLEDSAMYFCASRQGIETEAFFGQGTRLTVV.

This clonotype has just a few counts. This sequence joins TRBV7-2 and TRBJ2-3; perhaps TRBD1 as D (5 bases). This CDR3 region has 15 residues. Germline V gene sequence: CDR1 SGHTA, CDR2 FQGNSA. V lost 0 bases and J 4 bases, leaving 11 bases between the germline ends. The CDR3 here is CASSLARVGSDTQYF. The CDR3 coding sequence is TGTGCCAGCAGCTTAGCCAGGGTGGGGTCAGATACGCAGTATTTT.

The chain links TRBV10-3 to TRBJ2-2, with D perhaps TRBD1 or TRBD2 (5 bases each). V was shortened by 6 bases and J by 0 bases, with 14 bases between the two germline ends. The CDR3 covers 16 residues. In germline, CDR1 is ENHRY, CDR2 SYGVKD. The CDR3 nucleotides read TGTGCCATCAGCAGAACCGGGACGCCGAACACCGGGGAGCTGTTTTTT. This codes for CAISRTGTPNTGELFF.

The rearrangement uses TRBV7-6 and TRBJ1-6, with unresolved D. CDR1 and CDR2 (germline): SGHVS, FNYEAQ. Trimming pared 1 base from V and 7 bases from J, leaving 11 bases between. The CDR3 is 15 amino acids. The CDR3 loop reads CASSLVGIENSPLHF. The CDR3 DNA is TGTGCCAGCAGCTTAGTTGGGATAGAAAATTCACCCCTCCACTTT.

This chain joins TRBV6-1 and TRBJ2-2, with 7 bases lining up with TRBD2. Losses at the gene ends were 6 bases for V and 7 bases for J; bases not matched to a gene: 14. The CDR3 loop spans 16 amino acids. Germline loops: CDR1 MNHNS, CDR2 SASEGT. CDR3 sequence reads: CASSGPLAERGGELFF. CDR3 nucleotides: TGTGCCAGCAGCGGGCCCTTAGCGGAGCGGGGCGGGGAGCTGTTTTTT.

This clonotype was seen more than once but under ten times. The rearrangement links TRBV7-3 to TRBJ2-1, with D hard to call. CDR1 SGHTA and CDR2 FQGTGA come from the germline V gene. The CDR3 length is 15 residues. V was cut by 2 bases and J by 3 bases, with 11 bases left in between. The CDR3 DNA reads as TGTGCCAGCAGCTTAGATGTAGGAAACTACAATGAGCAGTTCTTC. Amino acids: CASSLDVGNYNEQFF.

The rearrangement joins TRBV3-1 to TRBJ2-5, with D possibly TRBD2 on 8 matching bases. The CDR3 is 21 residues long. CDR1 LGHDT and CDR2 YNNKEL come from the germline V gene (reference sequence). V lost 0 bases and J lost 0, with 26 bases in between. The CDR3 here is CASSQEFSSGLTRGYQETQYF. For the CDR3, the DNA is TGTGCCAGCAGCCAAGAATTTTCTAGCGGGCTAACCAGGGGGTACCAAGAGACCCAGTACTTC.

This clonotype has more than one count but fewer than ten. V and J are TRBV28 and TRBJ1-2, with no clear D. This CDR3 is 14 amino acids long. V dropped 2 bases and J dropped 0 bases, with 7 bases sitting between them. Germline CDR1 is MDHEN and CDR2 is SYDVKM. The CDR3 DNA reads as TGTGCCAGCAGTTTAAGGCAGACTAACTATGGCTACACCTTC. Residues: CASSLRQTNYGYTF.

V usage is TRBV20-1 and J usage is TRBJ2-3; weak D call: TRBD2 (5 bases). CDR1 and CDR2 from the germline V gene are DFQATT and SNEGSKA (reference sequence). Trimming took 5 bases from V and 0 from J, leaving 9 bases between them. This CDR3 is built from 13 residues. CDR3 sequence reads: CSAEAVSTDTQYF. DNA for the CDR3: TGCAGTGCTGAAGCGGTTAGCACAGATACGCAGTATTTT.

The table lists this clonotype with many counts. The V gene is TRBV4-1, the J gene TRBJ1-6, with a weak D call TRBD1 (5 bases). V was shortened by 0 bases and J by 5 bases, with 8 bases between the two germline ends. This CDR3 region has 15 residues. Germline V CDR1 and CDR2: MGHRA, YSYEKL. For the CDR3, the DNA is TGCGCCAGCAGCCAAGATAGGGGACATAATTCACCCCTCCACTTT. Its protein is CASSQDRGHNSPLHF.

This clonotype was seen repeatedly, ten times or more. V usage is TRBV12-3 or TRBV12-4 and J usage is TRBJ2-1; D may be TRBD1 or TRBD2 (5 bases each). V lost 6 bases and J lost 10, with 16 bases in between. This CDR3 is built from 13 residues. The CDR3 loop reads CASSSGTSSEQFF. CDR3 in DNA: TGTGCCAGCAGCTCCGGGACCTCGTCGGAGCAGTTCTTC.

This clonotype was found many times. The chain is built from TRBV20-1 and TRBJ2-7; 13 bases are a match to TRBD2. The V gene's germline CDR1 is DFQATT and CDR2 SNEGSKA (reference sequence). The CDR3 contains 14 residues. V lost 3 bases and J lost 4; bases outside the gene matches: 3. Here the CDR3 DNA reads TGCAGTGCTAGGCGGACTAGCGGGAGTTACGAGCAGTACTTC. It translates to CSARRTSGSYEQYF.

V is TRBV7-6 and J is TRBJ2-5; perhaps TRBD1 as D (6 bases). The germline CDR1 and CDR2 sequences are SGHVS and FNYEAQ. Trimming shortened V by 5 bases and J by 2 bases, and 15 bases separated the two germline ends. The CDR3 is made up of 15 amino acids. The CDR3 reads CASSQDRGAQETQYF. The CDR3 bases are TGTGCCAGCAGCCAGGACAGAGGGGCACAAGAGACCCAGTACTTC.

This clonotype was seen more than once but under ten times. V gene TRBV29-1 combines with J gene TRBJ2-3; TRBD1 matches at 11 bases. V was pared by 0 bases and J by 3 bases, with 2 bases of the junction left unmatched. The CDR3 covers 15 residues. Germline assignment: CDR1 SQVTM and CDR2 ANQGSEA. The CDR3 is CSVEDWDRGTDTQYF. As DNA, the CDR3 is TGCAGCGTTGAAGATTGGGACAGGGGGACAGATACGCAGTATTTT.

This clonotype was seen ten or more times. The CDR3 sequence: CASSPDSITEAFF. CDR3 DNA sequence: TGTGCCAGCAGCCCCGACAGCATCACTGAAGCTTTCTTT. The chain links TRBV12-3 or TRBV12-4 to TRBJ1-1; maybe TRBD1 (5 bases). CDR3 length equals 13 residues. V was trimmed by 6 bases and J by 4 bases, leaving 12 bases between them.

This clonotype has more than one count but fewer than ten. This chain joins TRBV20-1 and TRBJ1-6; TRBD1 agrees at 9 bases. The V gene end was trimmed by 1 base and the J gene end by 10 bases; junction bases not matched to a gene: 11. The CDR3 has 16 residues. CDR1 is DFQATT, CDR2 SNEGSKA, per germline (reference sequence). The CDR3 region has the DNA TGCAGTGCTAGAGTTGTTGGACAGGGGACCGGATCACCCCTCCACTTT. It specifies CSARVVGQGTGSPLHF.

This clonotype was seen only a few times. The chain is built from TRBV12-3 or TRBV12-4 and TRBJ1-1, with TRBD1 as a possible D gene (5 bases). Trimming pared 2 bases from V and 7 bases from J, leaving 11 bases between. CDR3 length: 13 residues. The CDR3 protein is CASSLRRQGEAFF. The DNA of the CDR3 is TGTGCCAGCAGTTTAAGAAGGCAGGGTGAAGCTTTCTTT.